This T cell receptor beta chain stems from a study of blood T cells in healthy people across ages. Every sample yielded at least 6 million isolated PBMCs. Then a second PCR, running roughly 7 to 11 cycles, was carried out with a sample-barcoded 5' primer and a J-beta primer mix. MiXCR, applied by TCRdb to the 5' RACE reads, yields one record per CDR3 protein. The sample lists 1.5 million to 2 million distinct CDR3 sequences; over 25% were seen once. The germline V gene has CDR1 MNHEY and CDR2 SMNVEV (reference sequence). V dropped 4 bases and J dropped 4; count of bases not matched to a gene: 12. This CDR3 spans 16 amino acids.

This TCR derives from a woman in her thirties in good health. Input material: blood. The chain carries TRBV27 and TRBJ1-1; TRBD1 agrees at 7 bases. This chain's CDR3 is CASSSPTGAEGTEAFF. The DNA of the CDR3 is TGTGCCAGCAGTTCCCCCACAGGGGCGGAAGGCACTGAAGCTTTCTTT.